This section outlines one TCR beta chain sequence together with its context. The data originate from a study of T cells of healthy individuals. From the 5' RACE reads, TCRdb called clonotypes with MiXCR, one entry per CDR3 protein. This repertoire shows 60,000 to 70,000 distinct CDR3 sequences, about a sixth found once; its top ten account for less than 6%. The TCR sequence derives from a human donor in good health.

CDR3 in amino acids: CASSFQTGPYGYTF. Written as DNA, the CDR3 is TGCGCCAGCAGCTTTCAGACAGGGCCCTATGGCTACACCTTC. V is TRBV5-1 and J is TRBJ1-2; 7 nucleotides align to TRBD1. Germline CDR1 is SGHRS and CDR2 is YFSETQ. With V trimmed by 2 bases and J by 4 bases, 5 bases remained unmatched. This CDR3 has 14 residues.